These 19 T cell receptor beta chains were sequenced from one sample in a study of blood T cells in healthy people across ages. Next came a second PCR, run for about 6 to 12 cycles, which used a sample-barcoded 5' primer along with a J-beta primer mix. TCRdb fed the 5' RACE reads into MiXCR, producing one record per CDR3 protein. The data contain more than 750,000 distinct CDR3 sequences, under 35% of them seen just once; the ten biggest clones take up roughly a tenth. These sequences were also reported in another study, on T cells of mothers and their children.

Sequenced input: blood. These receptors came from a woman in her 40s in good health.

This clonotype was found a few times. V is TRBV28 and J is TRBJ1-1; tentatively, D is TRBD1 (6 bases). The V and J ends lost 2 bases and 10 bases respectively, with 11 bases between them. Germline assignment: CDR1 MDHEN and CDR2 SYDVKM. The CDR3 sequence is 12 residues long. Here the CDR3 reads CASSLEGTRAFF. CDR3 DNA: TGTGCCAGCAGTTTAGAGGGGACAAGAGCTTTCTTT.

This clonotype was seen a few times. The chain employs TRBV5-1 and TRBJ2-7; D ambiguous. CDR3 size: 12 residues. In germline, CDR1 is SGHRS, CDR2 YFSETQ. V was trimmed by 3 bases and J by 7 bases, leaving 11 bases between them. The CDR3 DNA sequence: TGCGCCAGCAGCTCTGGAGATCGGGAGCAGTACTTC. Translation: CASSSGDREQYF.

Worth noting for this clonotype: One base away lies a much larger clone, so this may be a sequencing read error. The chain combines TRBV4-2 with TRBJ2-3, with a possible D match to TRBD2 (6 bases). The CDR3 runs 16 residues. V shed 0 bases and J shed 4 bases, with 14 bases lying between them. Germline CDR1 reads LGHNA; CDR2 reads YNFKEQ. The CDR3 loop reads CASSQEGRGGADTQYF. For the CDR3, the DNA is TGTGCCAGCAGCCAAGAGGGAAGGGGAGGTGCAGATACGCAGTATTTT.

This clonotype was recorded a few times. DNA for the CDR3: TGTGCCAGCAGCCAAGAGGGTAGCCTAGCGGGGCCCACCGGGGAGCTGTTTTTT. Translated: CASSQEGSLAGPTGELFF. This sequence joins TRBV3-1 and TRBJ2-2, with TRBD2 matching 9 bases. CDR3 length equals 18 residues. V lost 0 bases to trimming and J lost 4 bases; unmatched junction nucleotides: 9. Germline V gives CDR1 LGHDT, CDR2 YNNKEL (reference sequence).

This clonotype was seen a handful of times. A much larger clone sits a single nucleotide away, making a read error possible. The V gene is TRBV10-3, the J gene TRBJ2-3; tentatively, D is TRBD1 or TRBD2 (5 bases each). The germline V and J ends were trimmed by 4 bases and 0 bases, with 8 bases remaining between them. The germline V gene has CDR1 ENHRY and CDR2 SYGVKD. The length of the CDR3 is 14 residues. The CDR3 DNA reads TGTGCCATCAGTGGGGGGATTAGCACAGATACGCAGTATTTT. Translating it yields CAISGGISTDTQYF.

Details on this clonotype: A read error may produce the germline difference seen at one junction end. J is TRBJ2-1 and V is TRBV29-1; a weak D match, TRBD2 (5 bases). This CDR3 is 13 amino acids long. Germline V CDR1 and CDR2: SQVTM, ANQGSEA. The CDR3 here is CGVGRDSYNEQFF. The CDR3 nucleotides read TGCGGCGTTGGACGGGACTCCTACAATGAGCAGTTCTTC.

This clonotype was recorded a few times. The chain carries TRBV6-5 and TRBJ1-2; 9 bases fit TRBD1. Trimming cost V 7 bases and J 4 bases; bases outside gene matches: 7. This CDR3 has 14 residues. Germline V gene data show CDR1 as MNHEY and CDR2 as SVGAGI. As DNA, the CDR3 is TGTGCCAGCACCGGGACAGGGTGGAGCTATGGCTACACCTTC. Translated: CASTGTGWSYGYTF.

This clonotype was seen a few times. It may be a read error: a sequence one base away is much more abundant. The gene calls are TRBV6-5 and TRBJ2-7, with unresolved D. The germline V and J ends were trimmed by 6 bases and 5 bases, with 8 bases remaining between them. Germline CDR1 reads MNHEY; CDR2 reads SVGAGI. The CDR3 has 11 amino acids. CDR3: CASRSWDEQYF. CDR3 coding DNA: TGTGCCAGCAGGTCTTGGGACGAGCAGTACTTC.

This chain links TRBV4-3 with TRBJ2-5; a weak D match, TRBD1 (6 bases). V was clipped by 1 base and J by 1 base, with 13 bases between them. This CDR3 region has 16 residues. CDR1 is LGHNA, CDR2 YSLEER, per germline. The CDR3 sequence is CASSQGTEGFQETQYF. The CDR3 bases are TGCGCCAGCAGCCAAGGGACAGAGGGATTCCAAGAGACCCAGTACTTC.

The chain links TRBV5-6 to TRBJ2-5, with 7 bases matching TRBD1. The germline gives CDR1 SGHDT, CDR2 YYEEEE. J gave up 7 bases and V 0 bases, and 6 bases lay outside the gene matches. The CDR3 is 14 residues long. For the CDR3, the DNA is TGTGCCAGCAGCTTGGCGGGACAGAGGGGGACCCAGTACTTC. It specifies CASSLAGQRGTQYF.

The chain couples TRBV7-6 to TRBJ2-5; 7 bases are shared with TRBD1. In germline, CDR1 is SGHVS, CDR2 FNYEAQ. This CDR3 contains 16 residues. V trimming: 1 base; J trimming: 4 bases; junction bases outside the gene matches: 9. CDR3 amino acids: CASSLVWTGGGETQYF. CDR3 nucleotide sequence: TGTGCCAGCAGCTTAGTCTGGACAGGCGGAGGAGAGACCCAGTACTTC. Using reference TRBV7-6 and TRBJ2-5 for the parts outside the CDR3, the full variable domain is GAGVSQSPRYKVTKRGQDVALRCDPISGHVSLYWYRQALGQGPEFLTYFNYEAQQDKSGLPNDRFSAERPEGSISTLTIQRTEQRDSAMYRCASSLVWTGGGETQYFGPGTRLLVL.

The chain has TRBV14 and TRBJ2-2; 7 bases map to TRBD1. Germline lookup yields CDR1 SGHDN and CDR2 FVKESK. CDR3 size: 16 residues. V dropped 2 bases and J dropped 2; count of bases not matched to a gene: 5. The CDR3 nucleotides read TGTGCCAGCAGCCAAACGACAGGGATTAACACCGGGGAGCTGTTTTTT. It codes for CASSQTTGINTGELFF.

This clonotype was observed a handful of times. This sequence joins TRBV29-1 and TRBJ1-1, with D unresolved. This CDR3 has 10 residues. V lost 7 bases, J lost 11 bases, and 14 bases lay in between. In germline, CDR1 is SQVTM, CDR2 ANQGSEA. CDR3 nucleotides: TGCAGCGGAGACCAGGTTGGTGCTTTCTTT. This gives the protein CSGDQVGAFF.

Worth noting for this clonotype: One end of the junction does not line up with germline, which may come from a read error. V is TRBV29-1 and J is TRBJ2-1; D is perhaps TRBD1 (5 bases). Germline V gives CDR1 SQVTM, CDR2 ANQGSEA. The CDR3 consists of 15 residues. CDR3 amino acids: CNVEPDSVAYNEQFF. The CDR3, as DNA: TGCAACGTTGAGCCCGACAGCGTGGCTTACAATGAGCAGTTCTTC.

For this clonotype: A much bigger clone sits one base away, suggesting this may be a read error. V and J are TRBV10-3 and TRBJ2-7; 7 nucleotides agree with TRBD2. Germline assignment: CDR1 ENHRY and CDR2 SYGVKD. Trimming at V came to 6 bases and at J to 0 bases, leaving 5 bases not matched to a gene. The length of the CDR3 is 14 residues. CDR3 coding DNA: TGTGCCATCAGCGGGACTACCGGCTCCTACGAGCAGTACTTC. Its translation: CAISGTTGSYEQYF.

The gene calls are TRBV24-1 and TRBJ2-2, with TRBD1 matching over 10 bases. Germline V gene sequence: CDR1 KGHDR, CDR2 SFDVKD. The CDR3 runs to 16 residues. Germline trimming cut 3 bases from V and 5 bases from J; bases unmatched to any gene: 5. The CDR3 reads CATSDQDRGDTGELFF. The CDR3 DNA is TGTGCCACCAGTGATCAGGACAGGGGGGATACCGGGGAGCTGTTTTTT.

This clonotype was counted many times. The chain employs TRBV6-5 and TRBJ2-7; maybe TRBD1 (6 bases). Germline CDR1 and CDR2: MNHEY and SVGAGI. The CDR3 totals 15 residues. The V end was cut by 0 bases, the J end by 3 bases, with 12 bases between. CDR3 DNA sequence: TGTGCCAGCAGTTACTCAAGGGACATTCTCTACGAGCAGTACTTC. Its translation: CASSYSRDILYEQYF.

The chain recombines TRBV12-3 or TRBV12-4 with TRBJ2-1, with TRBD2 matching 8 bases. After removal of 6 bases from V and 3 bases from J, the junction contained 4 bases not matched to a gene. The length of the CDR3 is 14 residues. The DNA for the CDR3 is TGTGCCAGCAGGCAGGGACTAGTCTACAATGAGCAGTTCTTC. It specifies CASRQGLVYNEQFF.

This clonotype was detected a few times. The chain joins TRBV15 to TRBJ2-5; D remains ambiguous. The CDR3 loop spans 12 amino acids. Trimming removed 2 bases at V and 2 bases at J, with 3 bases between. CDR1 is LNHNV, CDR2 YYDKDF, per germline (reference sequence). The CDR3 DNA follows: TGTGCCACCAGCAGACCTCAAGAGACCCAGTACTTC. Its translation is CATSRPQETQYF.